These 13 T cell receptor beta chains were all obtained from the same sample, sequenced in a study of blood T cell repertoires in COVID-19. The method was immunoSEQ multiplex PCR; TCRdb's version includes in-frame clones alone and lacks a portion of them. The sample has 150,000 to 200,000 clones; more than 85% are singletons. Sequencing was carried out using peripheral blood. All receptors derive from a man between 65 and 85 years old with active or convalescent COVID-19.

This clone came up many times. The V call is TRBV3-1 (or the pseudogene TRBV3-2), the J call TRBJ2-2; no reliable D call. The CDR3 has 16 residues. V gave up 0 bases and J gave up 6 bases, with 14 bases separating them. Germline CDR1 is LGHDT and CDR2 is YNNKEL (reference sequence). This chain's CDR3 is CASSQDSYRNSGELFF. The CDR3 bases are TGTGCCAGCAGCCAAGATTCCTACAGAAATTCCGGGGAGCTGTTTTTT.

This clone was counted only a few times. The chain is built from TRBV3-1 (or the pseudogene TRBV3-2) and TRBJ2-7; 8 positions match TRBD1. The germline gives CDR1 LGHDT, CDR2 YNNKEL (reference sequence). The CDR3 is made up of 17 amino acids. Trimming at V came to 0 bases and at J to 5 bases, leaving 12 bases not matched to a gene. CDR3 in DNA: TGTGCCAGCAGCCAAGATCTGGAGCGGACAGGGTCGCACGAGCAGTACTTC. This codes for CASSQDLERTGSHEQYF.

The V call is TRBV18, the J call TRBJ1-5; D gene unclear. Germline CDR1 reads KGHSH; CDR2 reads LQKENI. The germline V and J ends were trimmed by 5 bases and 0 bases, with 8 bases remaining between them. This CDR3 region has 14 residues. DNA of the CDR3: TGTGCCAGCTCATCTCAGGATAGCAATCAGCCCCAGCATTTT. Its translation is CASSSQDSNQPQHF. Full variable domain (missing parts from reference TRBV18 and TRBJ1-5): NAGVMQNPRHLVRRRGQEARLRCSPMKGHSHVYWYRQLPEEGLKFMVYLQKENIIDESGMPKERFSAEFPKEGPSILRIQQVVRGDSAAYFCASSSQDSNQPQHFGDGTRLSIL.

V gene TRBV19 combines with J gene TRBJ2-3; 10 bases are shared with TRBD2. Germline loops: CDR1 LNHDA, CDR2 SQIVND (reference sequence). CDR3 length: 18 residues. V gave up 6 bases and J gave up 2 bases; unmatched junction bases: 14. The CDR3 DNA sequence: TGTGCCAGTAGCCCCCTAGCGGGGGCGTTCCAACTCACAGATACGCAGTATTTT. This sequence encodes CASSPLAGAFQLTDTQYF.

V is TRBV6-6 and J is TRBJ1-2; no definite D call. The CDR3 totals 15 residues. Germline V lookup: CDR1 MNHNY, CDR2 SVGAGI (reference sequence). V gave up 7 bases and J gave up 3 bases, with 18 bases separating them. CDR3 sequence (DNA): TGTGCCAGCACCCCCCCCGGGGAGAGGCACTATGGCTACACCTTC. It yields the protein CASTPPGERHYGYTF.

This chain links TRBV6-5 with TRBJ1-3, with TRBD1 matching 8 bases. Germline lookup yields CDR1 MNHEY and CDR2 SVGAGI. The CDR3 has 15 residues. Trimming took 4 bases from V and 5 from J; bases not matched to a gene: 7. CDR3 protein: CASSLTGGARNTIYF. The CDR3 region has the DNA TGTGCCAGCAGTTTAACAGGGGGTGCGCGAAACACCATATATTTT.

This rearrangement joins TRBV6-2 or TRBV6-3 to TRBJ2-3; perhaps TRBD1 as D (6 bases). The CDR3 spans 14 residues. The germline V and J ends were trimmed by 6 bases and 1 base, with 11 bases remaining between them. Germline V lookup: CDR1 MNHEY, CDR2 SVGEGT. CDR3 loop: CASSRGQRTDTQYF. CDR3 sequence (DNA): TGTGCCAGCAGCCGAGGACAGCGCACAGATACGCAGTATTTT.

The chain links TRBV4-2 to TRBJ2-5, with 10 bases that match TRBD2. CDR3 length equals 16 residues. Germline lookup yields CDR1 LGHNA and CDR2 YNFKEQ. V shed 0 bases, J shed 3 bases, and the junction held 4 bases outside the gene matches. CDR3 amino acids: CASSQEAGGLKETQYF. The DNA of the CDR3 is TGTGCCAGCAGCCAAGAAGCGGGGGGGCTAAAAGAGACCCAGTACTTC.

This clone was picked up a small number of times. The genes are TRBV2 and TRBJ2-1, with D perhaps matching TRBD1 (6 bases). Germline lookup yields CDR1 SNHLY and CDR2 FYNNEI. CDR3 length: 16 amino acids. V lost 4 bases, J lost 3 bases, and 16 bases lay in between. For the CDR3, the DNA is TGTGCCAGCAGTGCCTCCCGAGGGGGTCTCTACAATGAGCAGTTCTTC. Its translation: CASSASRGGLYNEQFF.

The chain has TRBV11-2 and TRBJ2-7, with a weak D call TRBD2 (6 bases). The CDR3 has 13 amino acids. Germline CDR1 and CDR2: SGHAT and FQNNGV. Trimming pared 4 bases from V and 7 bases from J, leaving 14 bases between. The CDR3 DNA sequence: TGTGCCAGCAGCTCCTGGACTACTGGTGAGCAGTACTTC. This gives the protein CASSSWTTGEQYF.

This chain joins TRBV28 and TRBJ2-7; D is possibly TRBD2 (5 bases). Trimming stripped 8 bases from V and 7 bases from J, with 15 bases between. The CDR3 is 12 residues long. Germline V gene lookup returns CDR1 MDHEN and CDR2 SYDVKM. The CDR3 nucleotides are TGTGCCAGCGGACTCCCGGGGAAGGAGCAGTACTTC. Translating it yields CASGLPGKEQYF.

V gene TRBV11-2 combines with J gene TRBJ2-1; 9 bases agree with TRBD2. The J segment lost 5 bases and the V segment lost 4 bases, leaving 6 bases of the junction unmatched. The CDR3 has 15 residues. Per the germline V gene, CDR1 is SGHAT and CDR2 is FQNNGV. The DNA for the CDR3 is TGTGCCAGCAGCTCTTATAGCGGGAGCCACAATGAGCAGTTCTTC. Encoded protein: CASSSYSGSHNEQFF.

J is TRBJ2-2 and V is TRBV2; TRBD2 might be the D (6 bases). The germline V and J ends were trimmed by 3 bases and 5 bases, with 10 bases remaining between them. The CDR3 length is 14 residues. In germline, CDR1 is SNHLY, CDR2 FYNNEI. The DNA for the CDR3 is TGTGCCAGCAGTGACTCCCGGGGGACCGGGGAGCTGTTTTTT. Its translation is CASSDSRGTGELFF.